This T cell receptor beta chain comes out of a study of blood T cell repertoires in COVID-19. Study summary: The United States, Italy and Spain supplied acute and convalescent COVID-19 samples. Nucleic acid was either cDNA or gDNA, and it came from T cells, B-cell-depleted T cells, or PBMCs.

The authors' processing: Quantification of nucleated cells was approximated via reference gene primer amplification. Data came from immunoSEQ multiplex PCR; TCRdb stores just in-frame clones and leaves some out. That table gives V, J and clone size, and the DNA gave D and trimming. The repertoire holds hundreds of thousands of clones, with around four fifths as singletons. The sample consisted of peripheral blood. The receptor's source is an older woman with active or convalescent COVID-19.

Here the CDR3 reads CASSESPGGETQYF. Here the CDR3 DNA reads TGCGCCAGCAGTGAGTCGCCGGGGGGAGAGACCCAGTACTTC. V gene TRBV10-2 combines with J gene TRBJ2-5, with 7 bases matching TRBD2. The V and J ends lost 0 bases and 4 bases, in that order; junction bases with no gene match: 2. Germline assignment: CDR1 WSHSY and CDR2 SAAADI. The CDR3 runs to 14 residues.